The sequence of this T cell receptor (beta chain) was determined in a study of T cell responses to AZD1222 COVID-19 vaccine. Study observations and caveats: Just 5 or 6 AZD1222 recipients tested seropositive at baseline.

Method: immunoSEQ multiplex PCR; TCRdb's copy keeps in-frame clones and lacks some. Among around 100,000 clones listed, about 87% were seen once. This CDR3 has 14 amino acids. Per the germline V gene, CDR1 is SGDLS and CDR2 is YYNGEE. V was trimmed by 2 bases and J by 4 bases, leaving 11 bases between them. Turning to this clone: The antigen is undetermined.

The genes are TRBV9 and TRBJ2-3; TRBD1 or TRBD2 may be the D gene (5 bases each). Source: peripheral blood, taken on day 0 of AZD1222 vaccination. This TCR was recovered from an adult in good health. DNA of the CDR3: TGTGCCAGCAGCGTTCAGGGAGCGGCAGATACGCAGTATTTT. This translates into CASSVQGAADTQYF.